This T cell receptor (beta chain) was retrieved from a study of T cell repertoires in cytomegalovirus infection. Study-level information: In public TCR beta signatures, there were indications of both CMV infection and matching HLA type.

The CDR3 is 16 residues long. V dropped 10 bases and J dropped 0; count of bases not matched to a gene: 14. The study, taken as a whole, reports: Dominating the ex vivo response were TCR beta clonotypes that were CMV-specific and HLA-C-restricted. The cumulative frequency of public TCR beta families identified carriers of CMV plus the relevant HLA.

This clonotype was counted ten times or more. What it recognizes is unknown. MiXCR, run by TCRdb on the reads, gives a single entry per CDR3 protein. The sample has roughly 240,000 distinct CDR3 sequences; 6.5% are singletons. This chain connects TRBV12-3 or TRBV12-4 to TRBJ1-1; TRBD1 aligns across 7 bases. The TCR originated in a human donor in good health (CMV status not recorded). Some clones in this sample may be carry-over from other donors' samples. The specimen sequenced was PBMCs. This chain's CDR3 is CAILSWRDRMNTEAFF. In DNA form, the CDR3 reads TGTGCCATCTTGAGTTGGCGGGACAGAATGAACACTGAAGCTTTCTTT.